The following is a T cell receptor (beta chain) sequence with its context. This entry belongs to a study of shared clonotypes between healthy human individuals. The germline V and J ends were trimmed by 2 bases and 4 bases, with 11 bases remaining between them. This CDR3 has 14 amino acids. Germline V CDR1 and CDR2: MDHEN, SYDVKM. Each sample came from a Caucasian adult donor living in Nashville, Tennessee. Profiled with immunoSEQ multiplex PCR; TCRdb holds only in-frame clones, not every one. The data hold about 1.1 million clones, with about 80% observed a single time. The sample taken for sequencing was memory CD4+ T cells from PBMCs. Subset reported: CD45RA-negative fraction. The gene calls are TRBV28 and TRBJ1-2; D gene uncertain. The clonotype comes from a man aged 18-30 years in good health. Some clones in this sample may be carry-over from other donors' samples. As DNA, the CDR3 is TGTGCCAGCAGTTTACCACATGACACCTATGGCTACACCTTC. Translated: CASSLPHDTYGYTF.